The 11 T cell receptor beta chains below all came from one sample that was sequenced in a study of molecular identifiers for immune sequencing clone quantification. TCRdb passed the PCR reads through MiXCR, listing each CDR3 protein once. The sample yields about half a million distinct CDR3 sequences, under 30% seen once. Sequenced: naive CD8+ T cells from blood, with Jurkat cell RNA spiked in. As to subset: FACS-sorted CD8+CD4-CCR7+CD45RA+ naive T cells. The source of these receptors is a human donor in good health. Some libraries in this study had Jurkat cell RNA spiked in.

This clonotype was seen at least ten times. The chain uses TRBV12-3 or TRBV12-4 and TRBJ2-6; TRBD2 matches at 7 bases. The CDR3 covers 15 residues. J was trimmed by 2 bases and V by 5 bases; bases with no gene match: 3. As DNA, the CDR3 is TGTGCCAGCAGTGAACGGGGGGCTGGGGCCAACGTCCTGACTTTC. As protein: CASSERGAGANVLTF.

There are many counts of this clonotype. V and J are TRBV6-2 or TRBV6-3 and TRBJ2-5; 7 bases line up with TRBD1. The CDR3 runs 15 residues. The V gene's germline CDR1 is MNHEY and CDR2 SVGEGT. V dropped 2 bases and J dropped 3; count of bases not matched to a gene: 6. In nucleotides, the CDR3 is TGTGCCAGCAGTTACACGGGACAGAGAGAAGAGACCCAGTACTTC. It specifies CASSYTGQREETQYF.

The V gene is TRBV4-1, the J gene TRBJ2-2; D is undetermined. V lost 0 bases and J lost 2, with 7 bases in between. This CDR3 has 15 residues. Germline CDR1 is MGHRA and CDR2 is YSYEKL. Written as DNA, the CDR3 is TGCGCCAGCAGCCAAGACGTGGTCAACACCGGGGAGCTGTTTTTT. Protein sequence: CASSQDVVNTGELFF.

This clonotype appeared a few times. The chain recombines TRBV7-9 with TRBJ1-4; D gene ambiguous. The V gene lost 4 bases and the J gene lost 2 bases, with 5 bases spanning the gap. This CDR3 region has 13 residues. Germline V lookup: CDR1 SEHNR, CDR2 FQNEAQ (reference sequence). The CDR3 sequence: CASSYSTNEKLFF. CDR3 nucleotides: TGTGCCAGCAGCTACAGTACTAATGAAAAACTGTTTTTT.

This clonotype has more than one count but fewer than ten. The V gene is TRBV7-9, the J gene TRBJ2-3; 14 bases line up with TRBD2. V lost 5 bases and J lost 1; bases outside the gene matches: 5. CDR1 is SEHNR, CDR2 FQNEAQ, per germline (reference sequence). The CDR3 contains 17 residues. CDR3 nucleotide sequence: TGTGCCAGCAGCCCCTCGGGACTAGCGGGGGGCACAGATACGCAGTATTTT. Amino acids: CASSPSGLAGGTDTQYF.

In this sample, this clonotype turned up a few times. J is TRBJ2-7 and V is TRBV6-2 or TRBV6-3; D may be TRBD1 (5 bases). Trimming pared 7 bases from V and 1 base from J, leaving 14 bases between. The CDR3 has 14 residues. Germline V CDR1 and CDR2: MNHEY, SVGEGT. DNA of the CDR3: TGTGCCAGCACCACCCCGGACACTTCCTACGAGCAGTACTTC. It translates to CASTTPDTSYEQYF.

In the case of this clonotype: This clone may be a read error of a much larger clone one base away. V and J are TRBV4-2 and TRBJ1-4; unclear D gene. V shed 4 bases and J shed 0 bases, with 9 bases lying between them. Per germline, CDR1 LGHNA and CDR2 YNFKEQ. This CDR3 is 15 amino acids long. In DNA, the CDR3 is TGTGCCAGCAGCCGGCCTTATGCAACTAATGAAAAACTGTTTTTT. Translated, it gives CASSRPYATNEKLFF.

This clonotype was seen a handful of times. The chain joins TRBV6-6 to TRBJ2-7; tentative D call: TRBD1 (6 bases). This CDR3 is built from 16 residues. V was shortened by 7 bases and J by 2 bases, with 21 bases between the two germline ends. The V gene's germline CDR1 is MNHNY and CDR2 SVGAGI (reference sequence). CDR3 sequence (DNA): TGTGCCAGCACCCCTCCTCGGACAGTCGATCCCTACGAGCAGTACTTC. Encoded protein: CASTPPRTVDPYEQYF.

The chain recombines TRBV4-2 with TRBJ2-1; D is unclear. This CDR3 region has 14 residues. V was pared by 0 bases and J by 7 bases, with 10 bases between. In germline, CDR1 is LGHNA, CDR2 YNFKEQ. CDR3 DNA sequence: TGTGCCAGCAGCCAAGAAGGTGACGGGAATGAGCAGTTCTTC. Protein product: CASSQEGDGNEQFF.

This clonotype was found a few times. The chain employs TRBV7-9 and TRBJ2-7; 8 positions agree with TRBD1. CDR3 size: 16 residues. The junction had 9 bases not matched to a gene; V was cut back by 5 bases and J by 0 bases. Germline values: CDR1 SEHNR, CDR2 FQNEAQ (reference sequence). The CDR3 bases are TGTGCCAGCAGCCTAAGACAGGGGTCGAGCTCCTACGAGCAGTACTTC. Amino acid sequence: CASSLRQGSSSYEQYF.

Regarding this clonotype: A much larger clone differs by one base, so this may be a read error. J is TRBJ1-1 and V is TRBV21-1; the table assigns TRBD1, which was not confirmed against the DNA. TRBV21-1 is a listed pseudogene. The CDR3 has 15 residues. The CDR3 sequence: CASSKAAGEITEAFF. The CDR3 DNA is TGTGCCAGCAGCAAAGCGGCGGGGGAGATCACTGAAGCTTTCTTT.